The entry that follows covers one T cell receptor beta chain sequence. Its antigen is as yet unknown. The data were obtained in a study of CD8 T cells in ankylosing spondylitis. Study results and caveats: What appeared characteristic of ankylosing spondylitis blood was a TCR beta motif of under 10 highly homologous variants.

TCRdb itself ran the 5' RACE reads through MiXCR, one entry per CDR3 protein. The sample contains 650,000 to 800,000 distinct CDR3 sequences, roughly 20% of which appear only once. The CDR3 consists of 17 residues. The germline CDR1 and CDR2 sequences are SGHRS and YFSETQ. J gave up 5 bases and V 2 bases, and 11 bases lay outside the gene matches. Sequencing was done on a sample of blood, either unsorted or a sorted T cell fraction (not recorded which). The clonotype originates from a male donor with ankylosing spondylitis. The chain combines TRBV5-1 with TRBJ2-1; 9 nucleotides line up with TRBD2. The CDR3 bases are TGCGCCAGCAGCTTCGCAACTAGCGGGTCAGGTAACAATGAGCAGTTCTTC. It encodes CASSFATSGSGNNEQFF.